Listed here are 30 T cell receptor beta chains from one sample, sequenced in a study of T cells in Graves' hyperthyroidism and ophthalmopathy. Amplification targeted TCR beta CDR3 regions from RNA transcripts. Carried out on the TCR CDR3, a first-round RT-PCR used the HTBI primer set. TCRdb reanalysed the multiplex PCR reads using MiXCR and keeps one entry per CDR3 protein. This sample has some 800,000 distinct CDR3 sequences, with roughly 40% found just once. Sample: blood. The receptors come from a man aged 18 to 30 with Graves' hyperthyroidism.

At least ten counts were recorded for this clonotype. This chain links TRBV19 with TRBJ2-7; D may be TRBD1 (6 bases). The CDR3 is 13 residues long. Trimming cost V 4 bases and J 4 bases, with 11 bases left between them. CDR1 and CDR2 (germline): LNHDA, SQIVND (reference sequence). The CDR3, as DNA: TGTGCCAGTAGTACGACAGGTTCTTACGAGCAGTACTTC. The encoded protein is CASSTTGSYEQYF.

The genes are TRBV9 and TRBJ2-5; D remains unclear. Looked up from germline, CDR1 is SGDLS and CDR2 is YYNGEE. V dropped 4 bases and J dropped 4 bases, with 11 bases sitting between them. The CDR3 is made up of 13 amino acids. The CDR3: CASSPATAETQYF. The CDR3 region has the DNA TGTGCCAGCAGCCCCGCTACCGCAGAGACCCAGTACTTC.

At least ten counts were recorded for this clonotype. The CDR3 sequence is CASSPQGLWGETQYF. CDR3 sequence (DNA): TGTGCCAGCAGCCCCCAGGGACTTTGGGGGGAGACCCAGTACTTC. The chain carries TRBV7-9 and TRBJ2-5; perhaps TRBD2 as D (6 bases). With 5 bases removed from V and 5 bases from J, the gap between germline ends came to 18 bases. The CDR3 runs to 15 residues. Per the germline V gene, CDR1 is SEHNR and CDR2 is FQNEAQ (reference sequence).

On this clonotype itself: At one end, the junction sequence differs from germline, possibly due to a read error. The rearrangement uses TRBV5-1 and TRBJ2-2; D is unresolved. CDR1 and CDR2 (germline): SGHRS, YFSETQ. There are 13 residues in the CDR3. This chain's CDR3 is CASSTDETGELFF. CDR3 sequence (DNA): TGTGCCAGCAGCACCGACGAAACCGGGGAGCTGTTTTTT.

This chain's CDR3 is CSVIPQVFETQYF. The CDR3 DNA sequence: TGCAGCGTGATTCCACAGGTTTTTGAGACCCAGTACTTC. The chain links TRBV29-1 to TRBJ2-5; TRBD1 might be the D (5 bases). The CDR3 covers 13 residues. The germline CDR1 and CDR2 sequences are SQVTM and ANQGSEA. V gave up 6 bases and J gave up 5 bases, with 16 bases separating them.

This clonotype was found a few times. The rearrangement joins TRBV7-2 to TRBJ1-1; maybe TRBD1 (5 bases). With 0 bases removed from V and 4 bases from J, the gap between germline ends came to 9 bases. Germline V CDR1 and CDR2: SGHTA, FQGNSA. The CDR3 loop spans 14 amino acids. Here the CDR3 DNA reads TGTGCCAGCAGCTTAGCGGGGCCAGCCACTGAAGCTTTCTTT. Its translation: CASSLAGPATEAFF.

This chain joins TRBV10-3 and TRBJ2-7; D call uncertain. CDR1 is ENHRY and CDR2 is SYGVKD in the germline V gene. This CDR3 is 15 amino acids long. Trimming cost V 3 bases and J 2 bases, with 14 bases left between them. The CDR3 reads CAISDPDGAPYEQYF. CDR3 bases: TGTGCCATCAGTGACCCAGACGGTGCTCCCTACGAGCAGTACTTC.

Ten or more counts support this clonotype. This chain connects TRBV7-2 to TRBJ1-6; no clear D gene. The ends were cut back, 1 base at V and 5 bases at J, with 9 bases in the middle. The CDR3 runs to 15 residues. Germline V gene data show CDR1 as SGHTA and CDR2 as FQGNSA. The CDR3 is CASSLVSGNNSPLHF. The CDR3 DNA sequence: TGTGCCAGCAGCTTAGTGAGCGGTAATAATTCACCCCTCCACTTT. The variable domain in full, with the rest retrieved from reference TRBV7-2 and TRBJ1-6, is GAGVSQSPSNKVTEKGKDVELRCDPISGHTALYWYRQSLGQGLEFLIYFQGNSAPDKSGLPSDRFSAERTGGSVSTLTIQRTQQEDSAVYLCASSLVSGNNSPLHFGNGTRLTVT.

This clonotype was seen ten or more times. The chain recombines TRBV9 with TRBJ1-5; 9 nucleotides line up with TRBD1. The CDR3 extends over 14 amino acids. CDR1 is SGDLS, CDR2 YYNGEE, per germline. Trimming cost V 4 bases and J 6 bases; bases outside gene matches: 5. CDR3 sequence (DNA): TGTGCCAGCAGCCCTACAGGGGGCCCTCAGCCCCAGCATTTT. It translates to CASSPTGGPQPQHF.

V gene TRBV7-2 combines with J gene TRBJ2-5, with TRBD2 matching 10 bases. This CDR3 comprises 15 residues. Germline loops: CDR1 SGHTA, CDR2 FQGNSA. V shed 3 bases, J shed 3 bases, and the junction held 4 bases outside the gene matches. The CDR3 sequence: CASSLSAGGKETQYF. The CDR3, as DNA: TGTGCCAGCAGCTTGTCAGCGGGAGGGAAAGAGACCCAGTACTTC.

The gene calls are TRBV5-1 and TRBJ2-7; possible D gene TRBD1, 5 bases. Germline CDR1 is SGHRS and CDR2 is YFSETQ. Trimming took off 5 bases at V and 0 bases at J, with 9 bases between the two ends. This CDR3 is 13 amino acids long. For the CDR3, the DNA is TGCGCCAGCAGTTACGACAGCTCCTACGAGCAGTACTTC. Translation: CASSYDSSYEQYF.

This clonotype was seen ten or more times. The chain joins TRBV15 to TRBJ2-7; 9 positions match TRBD1. The CDR3 sequence is 13 residues long. J lost 5 bases, V lost 5 bases, and 4 bases had no gene match. From germline, CDR1 is LNHNV and CDR2 YYDKDF (reference sequence). The CDR3 here is CATSPRDRDEQYF. DNA of the CDR3: TGTGCCACCAGCCCCCGGGACAGGGACGAGCAGTACTTC.

The genes are TRBV10-3 and TRBJ1-1; 7 nucleotides line up with TRBD1. V trimming: 3 bases; J trimming: 8 bases; junction bases outside the gene matches: 9. CDR1 is ENHRY and CDR2 is SYGVKD in the germline V gene. This CDR3 contains 14 residues. Written as DNA, the CDR3 is TGTGCCATCAGTGAATCGACAGGGACAGTCGAAGCTTTCTTT. This translates into CAISESTGTVEAFF.

This clonotype was seen only a few times. Its ends do not fully match the called genes, so a read error is possible. The chain links TRBV7-7 to TRBJ2-7; possible D gene TRBD1, 5 bases. CDR3 length: 14 amino acids. Germline lookup yields CDR1 SSHAT and CDR2 FNYEAQ (reference sequence). CDR3 in DNA: TGTGCTAGCAGCTCGCGGACACCCGATTACGAGCAGTACTTC. Translation: CASSSRTPDYEQYF.

This clonotype was counted many times. The CDR3 DNA sequence: TGTGCCAGCAGTGAATATTTCGAGGGAAGGGCTTTCTTT. Translating it yields CASSEYFEGRAFF. The chain joins TRBV25-1 to TRBJ1-1; D not certain. The CDR3 totals 13 residues. V lost 0 bases and J lost 11, with 13 bases in between. Germline CDR1 MGHDK, CDR2 SYGVNS.

The chain employs TRBV15 and TRBJ2-7; perhaps TRBD1 as D (5 bases). Trimming took off 1 base at V and 0 bases at J, with 10 bases between the two ends. This CDR3 spans 15 amino acids. The V gene's germline CDR1 is LNHNV and CDR2 YYDKDF (reference sequence). The CDR3 DNA reads TGTGCCACCAGCAGAGTCCGACAGAGCTCCTACGAGCAGTACTTC. It specifies CATSRVRQSSYEQYF.

This clonotype was counted ten times or more. The chain combines TRBV29-1 with TRBJ2-5, with D uncertain. The germline CDR1 and CDR2 sequences are SQVTM and ANQGSEA. Trimming stripped 6 bases from V and 5 bases from J, with 13 bases between. The CDR3 runs to 12 residues. CDR3 sequence reads: CSVPTPRETQYF. The CDR3 bases are TGCAGCGTACCGACACCTCGGGAGACCCAGTACTTC.

As for this clonotype: At one of its ends the junction is not consistent with the germline gene, which may arise from a read error. The chain uses TRBV7-9 and TRBJ1-1; a weak D match, TRBD1 (5 bases). The CDR3 has 12 amino acids. Germline assignment: CDR1 SEHNR and CDR2 FQNEAQ (reference sequence). In DNA, the CDR3 is TGTGCCAGCAGCTTCTCGGACACTGAAGCTTCCTTT. Amino acid sequence: CASSFSDTEASF. Based on the CDR3 plus reference TRBV7-9 and TRBJ1-1, the full variable domain is DTGVSQNPRHKITKRGQNVTFRCDPISEHNRLYWYRQTLGQGPEFLTYFQNEAQLEKSRLLSDRFSAERPKGSFSTLEIQRTEQGDSAMYLCASSFSDTEASFGQGTRLTVV.

The chain couples TRBV25-1 to TRBJ1-6; D is uncertain. The V gene lost 8 bases and the J gene lost 7 bases, with 18 bases spanning the gap. Germline V gene lookup returns CDR1 MGHDK and CDR2 SYGVNS. This CDR3 region has 15 residues. This chain's CDR3 is CASSPSKAGNSPLHF. The CDR3, as DNA: TGTGCCAGCTCACCCTCCAAGGCCGGGAATTCACCCCTCCACTTT. Variable domain in full (rest from reference TRBV25-1 and TRBJ1-6): EADIYQTPRYLVIGTGKKITLECSQTMGHDKMYWYQQDPGMELHLIHYSYGVNSTEKGDLSSESTVSRIRTEHFPLTLESARPSHTSQYLCASSPSKAGNSPLHFGNGTRLTVT.

Ten or more counts support this clonotype. The chain recombines TRBV29-1 with TRBJ1-1; D uncertain. Trimming removed 7 bases from V and 4 bases from J, with 10 bases in between. This CDR3 spans 11 amino acids. The germline CDR1 and CDR2 sequences are SQVTM and ANQGSEA. CDR3 sequence (DNA): TGCAGCGCCCGAGTGGGCACTGAAGCTTTCTTT. As protein: CSARVGTEAFF.

This chain joins TRBV10-3 and TRBJ1-2; no firm D call. The V end was cut by 0 bases, the J end by 3 bases, with 8 bases between. CDR3 length equals 14 residues. Germline V gives CDR1 ENHRY, CDR2 SYGVKD. The CDR3 spells CAISESVQHYGYTF. The CDR3 coding sequence is TGTGCCATCAGTGAGTCTGTCCAGCACTATGGCTACACCTTC.

The rearrangement uses TRBV5-1 and TRBJ2-6; the D call may be TRBD1 or TRBD2 (6 bases each). The length of the CDR3 is 17 residues. The ends were cut back, 4 bases at V and 1 base at J, with 15 bases in the middle. CDR1 and CDR2 from the germline V gene are SGHRS and YFSETQ. In nucleotides, the CDR3 is TGCGCCAGCAGCGGGGGGCCCGAGCAGTCTGGGGCCAACGTCCTGACTTTC. Translating it yields CASSGGPEQSGANVLTF. The full variable domain, its missing parts supplied by reference TRBV5-1 and TRBJ2-6, is KAGVTQTPRYLIKTRGQQVTLSCSPISGHRSVSWYQQTPGQGLQFLFEYFSETQRNKGNFPGRFSGRQFSNSRSEMNVSTLELGDSALYLCASSGGPEQSGANVLTFGAGSRLTVL.

As concerns this clonotype: This may be a read error, as it is one base from a much larger clone. The chain has TRBV20-1 and TRBJ2-5; the D gene is possibly TRBD2 (5 bases). Trimming left V 6 bases short and J 9 bases short, with 17 bases between. This CDR3 is 12 amino acids long. Germline CDR1 reads DFQATT; CDR2 reads SNEGSKA (reference sequence). CDR3 sequence (DNA): TGCAGTGCCCTTGGGCGTTCGGAGGCCCAGTACTTC. Amino acid sequence: CSALGRSEAQYF.

The genes are TRBV5-4 and TRBJ1-1; possibly TRBD1 for D (5 bases). V lost 1 base and J lost 4, with 14 bases in between. The CDR3 covers 15 residues. CDR1 is SGHNT, CDR2 YYREEE, per germline (reference sequence). The CDR3 sequence is CASSLNQGESTEAFF. The CDR3 DNA reads as TGTGCCAGCAGCTTGAACCAGGGAGAGAGCACTGAAGCTTTCTTT. The whole variable domain, filled in from reference TRBV5-4 and TRBJ1-1, reads ETGVTQSPTHLIKTRGQQVTLRCSSQSGHNTVSWYQQALGQGPQFIFQYYREEENGRGNFPPRFSGLQFPNYSSELNVNALELDDSALYLCASSLNQGESTEAFFGQGTRLTVV.

This clonotype was seen only once. The rearrangement uses TRBV12-3 or TRBV12-4 and TRBJ1-2; unclear D gene. The CDR3 consists of 11 residues. Trimming left V 6 bases short and J 12 bases short, with 14 bases between. The CDR3 DNA sequence: TGTGCCAGCAGGCCGACCGCCATGAACACCTTC. Residues: CASRPTAMNTF.

CDR3 amino acids: CASSLMETAYGNTIYF. CDR3 DNA: TGTGCCAGCAGCTTAATGGAGACCGCTTACGGAAACACCATATATTTT. V is TRBV7-9 and J is TRBJ1-3; D gene unclear. The CDR3 runs to 16 residues. V lost 2 bases to trimming and J lost 4 bases, with 15 bases between them. Germline assignment: CDR1 SEHNR and CDR2 FQNEAQ (reference sequence). Filled out from reference TRBV7-9 and TRBJ1-3, the complete variable domain reads DTGVSQNPRHKITKRGQNVTFRCDPISEHNRLYWYRQTLGQGPEFLTYFQNEAQLEKSRLLSDRFSAERPKGSFSTLEIQRTEQGDSAMYLCASSLMETAYGNTIYFGEGSWLTVV.

This clonotype occurred many times. The genes are TRBV10-3 and TRBJ1-2; D is perhaps TRBD1 (5 bases). The CDR3 runs 15 residues. CDR1 is ENHRY, CDR2 SYGVKD, per germline. V was trimmed by 2 bases and J by 6 bases, leaving 16 bases between them. The CDR3 loop reads CAISEPGLRGNGYTF. The CDR3 nucleotides are TGTGCCATCAGTGAGCCGGGACTGAGGGGCAATGGCTACACCTTC.

The rearrangement links TRBV7-2 to TRBJ2-5; 9 bases agree with TRBD2. Germline CDR1 and CDR2: SGHTA and FQGNSA. The CDR3 sequence is 14 residues long. The ends lost 5 bases at V and 7 bases at J; junction bases unmatched: 8. CDR3 in DNA: TGTGCCAGCAGCCCCGGGACTAGCCACGGGACCCAGTACTTC. It translates to CASSPGTSHGTQYF.

In its sample, this clonotype was seen a few times. J is TRBJ2-7 and V is TRBV9; D possibly corresponds to TRBD2 (6 bases). The CDR3 consists of 16 residues. Germline V gene sequence: CDR1 SGDLS, CDR2 YYNGEE. Trimming removed 3 bases from V and 2 bases from J, with 18 bases in between. CDR3 protein: CASSASLAGNAYEQYF. For the CDR3, the DNA is TGTGCCAGCAGCGCCTCACTGGCGGGAAACGCCTACGAGCAGTACTTC. Combining the CDR3 with reference TRBV9 and TRBJ2-7 gives the whole variable domain DSGVTQTPKHLITATGQRVTLRCSPRSGDLSVYWYQQSLDQGLQFLIQYYNGEERAKGNILERFSAQQFPDLHSELNLSSLELGDSALYFCASSASLAGNAYEQYFGPGTRLTVT.

There are many counts of this clonotype. This chain joins TRBV2 and TRBJ1-1; no clear D. The CDR3 is 13 amino acids. Trimming took 6 bases from V and 10 from J, leaving 18 bases between them. CDR1 is SNHLY, CDR2 FYNNEI, per germline. The CDR3 here is CASRGIDQDGAFF. CDR3 DNA: TGTGCCAGCAGGGGGATAGACCAGGATGGAGCTTTCTTT. The whole variable domain, filled in from reference TRBV2 and TRBJ1-1, reads EPEVTQTPSHQVTQMGQEVILRCVPISNHLYFYWYRQILGQKVEFLVSFYNNEISEKSEIFDDQFSVERPDGSNFTLKIRSTKLEDSAMYFCASRGIDQDGAFFGQGTRLTVV.